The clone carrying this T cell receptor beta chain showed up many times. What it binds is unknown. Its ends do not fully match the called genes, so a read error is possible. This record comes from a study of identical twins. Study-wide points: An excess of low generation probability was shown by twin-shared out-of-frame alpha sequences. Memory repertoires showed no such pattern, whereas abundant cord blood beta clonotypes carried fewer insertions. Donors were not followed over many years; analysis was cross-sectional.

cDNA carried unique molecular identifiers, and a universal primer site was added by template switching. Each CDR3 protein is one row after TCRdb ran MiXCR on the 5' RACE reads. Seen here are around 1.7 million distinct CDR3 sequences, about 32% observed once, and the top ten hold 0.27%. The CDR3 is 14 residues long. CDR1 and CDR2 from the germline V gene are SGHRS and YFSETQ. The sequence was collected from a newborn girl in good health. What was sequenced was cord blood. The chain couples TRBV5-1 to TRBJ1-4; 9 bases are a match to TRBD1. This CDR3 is CASSLTGGNEKLFF. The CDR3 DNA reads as TGTGCCAGCAGCCTGACAGGGGGTAATGAAAAACTGTTTTTT.